These 30 T cell receptor beta chains share one sample of origin, sequenced in a study of low-dose radiotherapy and immunotherapy resistance in tumors. Alpha- and beta-chain coverage of first-strand cDNA came from TRAV- and TRBV-specific primers. TCR amplification used 15 to 20 PCR cycles, a constant-region primer and a V-primer adapter. In TCRdb, the reads were re-called with MiXCR into one record per CDR3 protein. The sample includes tens of thousands of distinct CDR3 sequences, approximately 26% of them seen just once. Time point in this sample: after trial treatment. Treatment indicated: LDRT plus nivolumab, ipilimumab, low-dose cyclophosphamide and aspirin (RACIN trial). This sample comprised PBMCs, obtained after low-dose radiotherapy plus immunotherapy. The receptors come from a male donor with prostate cancer.

This clonotype appeared many times. For the CDR3, the DNA is TGTGCCAGCAGCCCCCCCGGGACAGGGCTTCGAAAGCAGCCCCAGCATTTT. Translated, it gives CASSPPGTGLRKQPQHF. The chain is built from TRBV2 and TRBJ1-5; 9 positions agree with TRBD1. Germline values: CDR1 SNHLY, CDR2 FYNNEI. V was pared by 6 bases and J by 7 bases, with 16 bases of the junction left unmatched. The CDR3 spans 17 residues.

In this sample, this clonotype turned up many times. The rearrangement uses TRBV5-1 and TRBJ2-1; D is perhaps TRBD1 (6 bases). The germline gives CDR1 SGHRS, CDR2 YFSETQ. Between the trimmed V and J ends, which lost 3 bases and 13 bases, there was a span of 14 bases. The CDR3 is made up of 12 amino acids. The CDR3 region has the DNA TGCGCCAGCAGCTCCACAGGGCCCGGACAGTTCTTC. Its protein product is CASSSTGPGQFF. Full variable domain (outside the CDR3, taken from reference TRBV5-1 and TRBJ2-1): KAGVTQTPRYLIKTRGQQVTLSCSPISGHRSVSWYQQTPGQGLQFLFEYFSETQRNKGNFPGRFSGRQFSNSRSEMNVSTLELGDSALYLCASSSTGPGQFFGPGTRLTVL.

This clonotype was seen ten or more times. This rearrangement joins TRBV19 to TRBJ2-1; 10 positions match TRBD2. V dropped 7 bases and J dropped 3; count of bases not matched to a gene: 9. This CDR3 contains 16 residues. Germline V CDR1 and CDR2: LNHDA, SQIVND (reference sequence). For the CDR3, the DNA is TGTGCCAGTACCCTACGCGGGACTAGCGTCTACAATGAGCAGTTCTTC. This encodes CASTLRGTSVYNEQFF.

The chain couples TRBV9 to TRBJ2-7; no firm D call. Trimming shortened V by 0 bases and J by 5 bases, and 12 bases separated the two germline ends. The CDR3 has 14 residues. Germline V CDR1 and CDR2: SGDLS, YYNGEE. CDR3 sequence: CASSVGSGSHEQYF. DNA of the CDR3: TGTGCCAGCAGCGTAGGGTCCGGGTCCCACGAGCAGTACTTC. Full variable domain (missing parts from reference TRBV9 and TRBJ2-7): DSGVTQTPKHLITATGQRVTLRCSPRSGDLSVYWYQQSLDQGLQFLIQYYNGEERAKGNILERFSAQQFPDLHSELNLSSLELGDSALYFCASSVGSGSHEQYFGPGTRLTVT.

In this sample, this clonotype turned up many times. This chain links TRBV29-1 with TRBJ2-3; 10 bases map to TRBD1. The CDR3 has 13 amino acids. V shed 6 bases and J 5 bases; nucleotides not matched to a gene: 5. Germline assignment: CDR1 SQVTM and CDR2 ANQGSEA. The CDR3 protein is CSVLDRGGDTQYF. The CDR3 region has the DNA TGCAGCGTCCTGGACAGGGGGGGAGATACGCAGTATTTT.

At least ten counts were recorded for this clonotype. This chain connects TRBV20-1 to TRBJ2-2, with 9 bases that match TRBD2. V shed 0 bases, J shed 5 bases, and the junction held 4 bases outside the gene matches. The CDR3 runs to 15 residues. CDR1 DFQATT and CDR2 SNEGSKA come from the germline V gene (reference sequence). The CDR3 here is CSARDGGRGTGELFF. The CDR3 nucleotides read TGCAGTGCTAGAGATGGCGGGAGGGGAACCGGGGAGCTGTTTTTT.

This clonotype was counted at least ten times. CDR3 in DNA: TGTGCCAGCAGCTTGGGTGAGGGGGCGAACTATGGCTACACCTTC. It translates to CASSLGEGANYGYTF. The chain employs TRBV5-4 and TRBJ1-2; 7 bases line up with TRBD1. The CDR3 runs 15 residues. Trimming at V came to 0 bases and at J to 2 bases, leaving 4 bases not matched to a gene. Germline values: CDR1 SGHNT, CDR2 YYREEE (reference sequence).

This clonotype was counted at least ten times. The chain combines TRBV5-6 with TRBJ2-3, with D possibly matching TRBD2 (5 bases). Trimming cost V 1 base and J 1 base, with 10 bases left between them. Germline CDR1 and CDR2: SGHDT and YYEEEE. The length of the CDR3 is 15 residues. The CDR3 nucleotides read TGTGCCAGCAGCTTGTGGAGGCTTCGCACAGATACGCAGTATTTT. Residues: CASSLWRLRTDTQYF.

This clonotype was counted many times. The gene calls are TRBV5-1 and TRBJ2-4; tentatively, D is TRBD1 (6 bases). The CDR3 has 16 amino acids. V dropped 5 bases and J dropped 8 bases, with 23 bases sitting between them. Germline V lookup: CDR1 SGHRS, CDR2 YFSETQ. The CDR3 DNA sequence: TGCGCCAGCAGTCCCACGGACAGCAACAAAGGGGACATTCAGTACTTC. This gives the protein CASSPTDSNKGDIQYF.

About this clonotype: Lacking the conserved final phenylalanine or tryptophan, this CDR3 likely reflects a read error. Because the CDR3's place on the DNA is in doubt, the DNA is left out and the CDR3 is given as listed by TCRdb. The gene calls are TRBV19 and TRBJ2-2. Germline V gives CDR1 LNHDA, CDR2 SQIVND (reference sequence). Including both end residues, the CDR3 is 17 amino acids long. CDR3 sequence: CASSIVRILNTGELFFS.

This clonotype was seen repeatedly, ten times or more. The genes are TRBV29-1 and TRBJ1-1; no reliable D call. The CDR3 is made up of 10 amino acids. Germline values: CDR1 SQVTM, CDR2 ANQGSEA. V was shortened by 4 bases and J by 11 bases, with 11 bases between the two germline ends. DNA of the CDR3: TGCAGCGTTGGTAGGGTAGTGGCTTTCTTT. Residues: CSVGRVVAFF.

In this sample, this clonotype turned up many times. DNA of the CDR3: TGCGCCAGCAGCTCCGACGGGACCCCCGGGGAGCTGTTTTTT. This encodes CASSSDGTPGELFF. V is TRBV5-1 and J is TRBJ2-2; D tentatively fits TRBD1 or TRBD2 (5 bases each). This CDR3 has 14 amino acids. The germline V gene has CDR1 SGHRS and CDR2 YFSETQ. V was pared by 3 bases and J by 6 bases, with 12 bases between.

The chain links TRBV5-8 to TRBJ2-3; no firm D call. V shed 0 bases and J shed 3 bases, with 11 bases lying between them. The germline V gene has CDR1 SGHTS and CDR2 YDEGEE. The length of the CDR3 is 15 residues. CDR3 in amino acids: CASSLDLLQTDTQYF. CDR3 bases: TGTGCCAGCAGCTTGGATCTACTACAGACAGATACGCAGTATTTT.

By proportion, this clonotype is medium-sized. V gene TRBV11-2 combines with J gene TRBJ2-5; D is perhaps TRBD2 (5 bases). V lost 4 bases, J lost 5 bases, and 17 bases lay in between. Germline V gene lookup returns CDR1 SGHAT and CDR2 FQNNGV. The CDR3 totals 15 residues. The CDR3 is CASSSRTGSEETQYF. The CDR3 coding sequence is TGTGCCAGCAGCTCACGAACGGGATCGGAGGAGACCCAGTACTTC.

This clonotype came up many times. The V gene is TRBV29-1, the J gene TRBJ2-7, with D possibly TRBD2 on 6 matching bases. Germline V gene sequence: CDR1 SQVTM, CDR2 ANQGSEA. The CDR3 length is 13 residues. The V end lost 7 bases, the J end lost 4 bases, and 17 bases lay between the germline ends. The CDR3 loop reads CSASRERTYEQYF. The DNA of the CDR3 is TGCAGCGCGTCACGGGAGCGAACGTACGAGCAGTACTTC.

This clonotype was observed a handful of times. The DNA is omitted, as the CDR3 cannot be located on it reliably, and the CDR3 follows TCRdb's listing. The genes are TRBV28 and TRBJ2-2; the table's D call of TRBD1 was not tested on the DNA. The CDR3 is 14 amino acids in total, end residues counted. The germline CDR1 and CDR2 sequences are MDHEN and SYDVKM. The CDR3 sequence is CASTLGDWAELFFF.

V usage is TRBV4-1 and J usage is TRBJ2-5; tentatively, D is TRBD1 (6 bases). Germline loops: CDR1 MGHRA, CDR2 YSYEKL. The CDR3 extends over 15 amino acids. Between the trimmed V and J ends, which lost 10 bases and 2 bases, there was a span of 20 bases. CDR3 bases: TGCGCCATCAGTCAGACCGGGACACTTCAAGAGACCCAGTACTTC. Translation: CAISQTGTLQETQYF.

This clonotype showed up many times. The chain uses TRBV20-1 and TRBJ2-3; either TRBD1 or TRBD2 may fit D (5 bases each). V was clipped by 6 bases and J by 4 bases, with 14 bases between them. The CDR3 covers 13 residues. Germline V gene data show CDR1 as DFQATT and CDR2 as SNEGSKA (reference sequence). This CDR3 is CSALQEDPDTQYF. CDR3 DNA sequence: TGCAGTGCCCTACAGGAGGATCCAGATACGCAGTATTTT.

Worth noting for this clonotype: A single base is all that separates this from a far larger clone, so a read error is likely. The CDR3 here is CTSSHPGDTEAFF. Here the CDR3 DNA reads TGTACCAGCAGCCACCCGGGAGACACTGAAGCTTTCTTT. This chain joins TRBV7-6 and TRBJ1-1, with no clear D. Germline V gene data show CDR1 as SGHVS and CDR2 as FNYEAQ. This CDR3 is 13 amino acids long.

This clonotype was detected a few times. V gene TRBV6-1 combines with J gene TRBJ1-5; a possible D gene is TRBD1 (6 bases). With 0 bases removed from V and 4 bases from J, the gap between germline ends came to 13 bases. CDR1 and CDR2 from the germline V gene are MNHNS and SASEGT. The CDR3 is made up of 16 amino acids. The CDR3 spells CASSEASRGFNQPQHF. In DNA form, the CDR3 reads TGTGCCAGCAGTGAAGCTAGCAGGGGCTTTAATCAGCCCCAGCATTTT.

This clonotype showed up many times. The gene calls are TRBV6-2 or TRBV6-3 and TRBJ1-5, with TRBD1 matching over 9 bases. V lost 9 bases, J lost 6 bases, and 3 bases stayed unmatched. Germline assignment: CDR1 MNHEY and CDR2 SVGEGT. This CDR3 comprises 12 residues. The CDR3 loop is CASGTGSQPQHF. CDR3 DNA sequence: TGTGCCAGTGGGACAGGGAGTCAGCCCCAGCATTTT.

This clonotype was counted once. A single base is all that separates this from a far larger clone, so a read error is likely. This chain links TRBV24-1 with TRBJ2-7; 8 bases agree with TRBD2. V was clipped by 3 bases and J by 7 bases; unmatched bases: 13. CDR1 and CDR2 from the germline V gene are KGHDR and SFDVKD. There are 16 residues in the CDR3. The CDR3 DNA reads TGTGCCACCAGTGATCGAAGCGGGAGCTCCTACAATGAGCAGTACTTC. It yields the protein CATSDRSGSSYNEQYF.

At least ten counts were recorded for this clonotype. V is TRBV19 and J is TRBJ2-1; D is perhaps TRBD2 (5 bases). Trimming shortened V by 2 bases and J by 10 bases, and 15 bases separated the two germline ends. CDR1 and CDR2 from the germline V gene are LNHDA and SQIVND (reference sequence). CDR3 size: 14 residues. The CDR3 spells CASSIFPTPGEQFF. The CDR3 region has the DNA TGTGCCAGTAGTATATTTCCTACTCCGGGGGAGCAGTTCTTC.

The CDR3 protein is CASSDRDSEKLFF. The CDR3 region has the DNA TGTGCCAGCAGCGACCGGGACAGTGAAAAACTGTTTTTT. The rearrangement uses TRBV3-1 and TRBJ1-4; TRBD1 matches 7 bases. V trimming: 5 bases; J trimming: 7 bases; junction bases outside the gene matches: 4. This CDR3 has 13 amino acids. CDR1 and CDR2 from the germline V gene are LGHDT and YNNKEL (reference sequence).

The chain joins TRBV3-1 to TRBJ1-2; the match to TRBD1 covers 8 bases. This CDR3 has 14 amino acids. V lost 0 bases, J lost 4 bases, and 1 base stayed unmatched. Germline V gives CDR1 LGHDT, CDR2 YNNKEL (reference sequence). CDR3 amino acids: CASSQEGQVYGYTF. The CDR3 nucleotides are TGTGCCAGCAGCCAAGAGGGACAGGTCTATGGCTACACCTTC.

To note about this clonotype: This likely came from a read error, as a far larger clone is one base away. The chain employs TRBV27 and TRBJ2-7, with D possibly matching TRBD1 (6 bases). Germline V CDR1 and CDR2: MNHEY, SMNVEV (reference sequence). V was cut by 8 bases and J by 4 bases, with 12 bases left in between. This CDR3 has 12 amino acids. Here the CDR3 DNA reads TGTGCCAGCGGTTCTCAGGGGTACGAGCAGTACTTC. It is translated as CASGSQGYEQYF.

This clonotype was seen repeatedly, ten times or more. The chain carries TRBV3-1 and TRBJ2-1, with TRBD2 matching over 7 bases. V was pared by 1 base and J by 7 bases, with 7 bases of the junction left unmatched. The CDR3 extends over 15 amino acids. From germline, CDR1 is LGHDT and CDR2 YNNKEL (reference sequence). CDR3 bases: TGTGCCAGCAGCCAAGCAGACTTACTAGCGAATGAGCAGTTCTTC. Encoded protein: CASSQADLLANEQFF.

This clonotype was picked up many times. The V call is TRBV7-9, the J call TRBJ2-6; no reliable D call. This CDR3 comprises 16 residues. V was cut by 0 bases and J by 4 bases, with 10 bases left in between. From germline, CDR1 is SEHNR and CDR2 FQNEAQ (reference sequence). This chain's CDR3 is CASSLARALGANVLTF. In DNA, the CDR3 is TGTGCCAGCAGCTTAGCCCGGGCTTTGGGGGCCAACGTCCTGACTTTC. Filled out from reference TRBV7-9 and TRBJ2-6, the complete variable domain reads DTGVSQNPRHKITKRGQNVTFRCDPISEHNRLYWYRQTLGQGPEFLTYFQNEAQLEKSRLLSDRFSAERPKGSFSTLEIQRTEQGDSAMYLCASSLARALGANVLTFGAGSRLTVL.

This sequence joins TRBV7-2 and TRBJ1-4; tentatively, D is TRBD1 (5 bases). The germline V gene encodes CDR1 SGHTA and CDR2 FQGNSA. With 5 bases removed from V and 7 bases from J, the gap between germline ends came to 20 bases. The CDR3 extends over 16 amino acids. The CDR3 DNA sequence: TGTGCCAGCAGCCTATTCTTCGGGGGTCGTCCTGAAAAACTGTTTTTT. This codes for CASSLFFGGRPEKLFF.

Many counts were recorded for this clonotype. The V gene is TRBV7-6, the J gene TRBJ2-3; no clear D. CDR1 is SGHVS, CDR2 FNYEAQ, per germline. The CDR3 totals 15 residues. The ends were cut back, 1 base at V and 0 bases at J, with 8 bases in the middle. Here the CDR3 DNA reads TGTGCCAGCAGCTTAGGCAGCCATAGCACAGATACGCAGTATTTT. Its protein product is CASSLGSHSTDTQYF.